This T cell receptor beta chain derives from a study of blood T cell repertoires in COVID-19. As for the study in general: COVID-19 samples, acute and convalescent, were from the United States, Italy and Spain.

How the authors handled the data: Reference gene primer amplification gave nucleated cell count estimates. The repertoire was sequenced with immunoSEQ multiplex PCR; TCRdb's copy has only in-frame clones and lacks some. The V and J calls and clone size come from that table; D and trimming were worked out from the DNA. This sample yields 150,000 to 200,000 clones, of which about nine tenths are seen a single time; roughly 5% belongs to the top ten. In its sample, this clone was seen a few times. In Seattle, patients joined the study during active infection and were tracked longitudinally. Germline CDR1 reads MRHNA; CDR2 reads SNTAGT. The V and J ends lost 11 bases and 0 bases, in that order; junction bases with no gene match: 17. The CDR3 length is 18 residues.

This TCR was sampled from a man between 25 and 39 years old with COVID-19, enrolled during active disease. This rearrangement joins TRBV6-4 to TRBJ2-1; 9 nucleotides line up with TRBD2. The sample consisted of peripheral blood. This chain's CDR3 is CAFPRGSGGPGSYNEQFF. As DNA, the CDR3 is TGTGCCTTTCCAAGGGGAAGCGGGGGGCCAGGCTCCTACAATGAGCAGTTCTTC.